This T cell receptor beta chain was observed in a study of OX40 agonist ivuxolimab in advanced cancers. Data came from immunoSEQ multiplex PCR; TCRdb stores just in-frame clones and leaves some out. The sample lists about 60,000 clones; approximately 91% were seen once. This CDR3 comprises 18 residues. Germline CDR1 SGHVS, CDR2 FQNEAQ. The ends lost 0 bases at V and 2 bases at J; junction bases unmatched: 10. The sample in question was CD4+ or CD8+ T cells sorted from blood, obtained in a trial of the OX40 agonist ivuxolimab. This rearrangement joins TRBV7-8 to TRBJ2-7; TRBD1 matches at 10 bases. This clonotype originated in an adult with an advanced solid tumor such as melanoma, head and neck, liver or kidney cancer. This CDR3 is CASSLALLPGQGTYEQYF. DNA of the CDR3: TGTGCCAGCAGCTTAGCCCTACTCCCGGGACAGGGGACCTACGAGCAGTACTTC.